Listed here are 10 T cell receptor beta chains from one sample, sequenced in a study of blood T cell repertoires in COVID-19. Libraries were prepared by immunoSEQ multiplex PCR; TCRdb keeps only in-frame clonotypes and omits some of them. The sample records under 300,000 clones, around 90% being singletons. Sequences were obtained from PBMCs or T cells enriched from blood (not recorded which). Source of these receptors: a woman aged 25 to 45 with acute COVID-19.

The gene calls are TRBV28 and TRBJ2-2, with a possible D match to TRBD1 (5 bases). The CDR3 is made up of 15 amino acids. V lost 6 bases, J lost 1 base, and 12 bases lay in between. The germline V gene encodes CDR1 MDHEN and CDR2 SYDVKM. The CDR3 spells CASSLPQENTGELFF. CDR3 bases: TGTGCCAGCAGCCTACCACAGGAGAACACCGGGGAGCTGTTTTTT. The variable domain in full, with the rest retrieved from reference TRBV28 and TRBJ2-2, is DVKVTQSSRYLVKRTGEKVFLECVQDMDHENMFWYRQDPGLGLRLIYFSYDVKMKEKGDIPEGYSVSREKKERFSLILESASTNQTSMYLCASSLPQENTGELFFGEGSRLTVL.

The gene calls are TRBV5-1 and TRBJ1-1; D remains ambiguous. V lost 5 bases to trimming and J lost 2 bases, with 13 bases between them. The CDR3 runs to 14 residues. Germline CDR1 is SGHRS and CDR2 is YFSETQ. The CDR3: CASRRDTPNTEAFF. In DNA, the CDR3 is TGCGCCAGCAGGAGGGATACCCCCAACACTGAAGCTTTCTTT.

This chain links TRBV28 with TRBJ2-4; 13 bases map to TRBD2. The J segment lost 5 bases and the V segment lost 6 bases, leaving 10 bases of the junction unmatched. CDR1 is MDHEN, CDR2 SYDVKM, per germline. The CDR3 runs to 17 residues. CDR3 sequence reads: CASSAPGLAGEQNIQYF. CDR3 DNA: TGTGCCAGCAGCGCACCAGGACTAGCGGGGGAGCAAAACATTCAGTACTTC.

In its sample, this clone was seen once. V is TRBV3-1 (or the pseudogene TRBV3-2) and J is TRBJ2-2; 8 bases are a match to TRBD1. Germline V gene data show CDR1 as LGHDT and CDR2 as YNNKEL (reference sequence). The CDR3 runs 18 residues. V shed 1 base and J 4 bases; nucleotides not matched to a gene: 11. Here the CDR3 DNA reads TGTGCCAGCAGCCAAGTTTTTTCAGGGGGCGTGAGCACCGGGGAGCTGTTTTTT. This translates into CASSQVFSGGVSTGELFF.

V usage is TRBV2 and J usage is TRBJ1-1; D perhaps matches TRBD1 (6 bases). Trimming stripped 7 bases from V and 1 base from J, with 13 bases between. This CDR3 comprises 14 residues. Germline V lookup: CDR1 SNHLY, CDR2 FYNNEI. The CDR3 reads CASTGDGTNTEAFF. CDR3 sequence (DNA): TGTGCCAGCACAGGGGACGGTACGAACACTGAAGCTTTCTTT.

The genes are TRBV12-5 and TRBJ1-1, with no clear D. The germline CDR1 and CDR2 sequences are LGHNT and FRNRAP. V was trimmed by 3 bases and J by 2 bases, leaving 4 bases between them. There are 12 residues in the CDR3. Here the CDR3 DNA reads TGTGCTAGTGGTTTTTCTAACACTGAAGCTTTCTTT. This encodes CASGFSNTEAFF.

The chain couples TRBV5-1 to TRBJ2-2, with a weak D call TRBD2 (5 bases). The germline V and J ends were trimmed by 6 bases and 0 bases, with 9 bases remaining between them. CDR1 SGHRS and CDR2 YFSETQ come from the germline V gene. The CDR3 is 14 amino acids. CDR3 sequence (DNA): TGCGCCAGCAAGGGTAGCGCGAACACCGGGGAGCTGTTTTTT. Protein product: CASKGSANTGELFF.

V and J are TRBV6-5 and TRBJ2-7; D possibly corresponds to TRBD2 (5 bases). Trimming left V 8 bases short and J 0 bases short, with 17 bases between. CDR1 MNHEY and CDR2 SVGAGI come from the germline V gene. The CDR3 sequence is 15 residues long. The CDR3 loop is CASVGREKNSYEQYF. The CDR3 DNA follows: TGTGCCAGCGTGGGTAGGGAGAAGAACTCCTACGAGCAGTACTTC.

The chain has TRBV2 and TRBJ1-5, with D tentatively TRBD1 (6 bases). V lost 9 bases and J 0 bases, leaving 15 bases between the germline ends. The CDR3 is 15 amino acids. Germline V gene sequence: CDR1 SNHLY, CDR2 FYNNEI. The CDR3, as DNA: TGTGCCAGTGTGGAATCAGGGGATAGCAATCAGCCCCAGCATTTT. Translating it yields CASVESGDSNQPQHF.

This clone was seen once. The rearrangement uses TRBV28 and TRBJ1-6; TRBD1 aligns across 10 bases. The V segment lost 3 bases and the J segment 10 bases; nucleotides outside the gene matches: 9. There are 16 residues in the CDR3. Germline loops: CDR1 MDHEN, CDR2 SYDVKM. The CDR3 DNA reads as TGTGCCAGCAGTTTGGGGGGACAGGGGACCCAATCACCCCTCCACTTT. This gives the protein CASSLGGQGTQSPLHF.